Listed below are T cell receptor beta chains from one sample, sequenced in a study of cytomegalovirus exposure and HLA in healthy donors. Assay used: immunoSEQ multiplex PCR; TCRdb lists only in-frame clones, some missing. The table records 100,000 or so clones, roughly 80% of them present only once. The sample was PBMCs. All receptors derive from a female donor in good health and CMV-seropositive. The CDR3 runs from the conserved cysteine through the conserved F or W. The D gene is left open where the match is weak. Rows give clone size only sometimes, using once, few, many, or a class for an expanded clone.

J gene | V gene | D gene | clone size | CDR3 DNA | CDR3 protein
TRBJ2-6 | TRBV5-1 | - | few | TGCGCCAGCAGCTTGGATCGGGGGTTTGCGGGGCCCGGGGCCAACGTCCTGACTTTC | CASSLDRGFAGPGANVLTF
TRBJ1-2 | TRBV6-6 | TRBD1 | once | TGTGCCAGCAGGGGGACAGGGGGCCAGGACGGCTACACCTTC | CASRGTGGQDGYTF
TRBJ2-3 | TRBV4-2 | TRBD2 | - | TGTGCCAGCAGCCAGCCCGGGACTAGCGGTCCAGATACGCAGTATTTT | CASSQPGTSGPDTQYF
TRBJ1-1 | TRBV28 | - | once | TGTGCCAGCAGCGAACGGGGGGGTCGCGCTGAAGCTTTCTTT | CASSERGGRAEAFF
TRBJ2-3 | TRBV5-1 | - | - | TGCGCCAGCAGCGCGGGACTTAGCACAGATACGCAGTATTTT | CASSAGLSTDTQYF
TRBJ2-5 | TRBV15 | - | - | TGTGCCACCAGCAGAAGCGGAGAGGCCCATAGAGAGACCCAGTACTTC | CATSRSGEAHRETQYF
TRBJ1-1 | TRBV18 | - | - | TGTGCCAGCTCGCTGACGGGACATCAGAACACTGAAGCTTTCTTT | CASSLTGHQNTEAFF
TRBJ1-2 | TRBV2 | - | few | TGTGCCAGCACCCAGACAGTAGCTAACTATGGCTACACCTTC | CASTQTVANYGYTF
TRBJ2-1 | TRBV5-8 | TRBD2 | - | TGTGCCAGCAGCTCCGGACTAGCGGGAAACTACAATGAGCAGTTCTTC | CASSSGLAGNYNEQFF
TRBJ1-2 | TRBV6-5 | - | - | TGTGCCAGCAGTTACTCTGGCCACCACGGCTACACCTTC | CASSYSGHHGYTF
TRBJ1-4 | TRBV5-7 | - | - | TGTGCCAGCAGCCTCCCTGGGCCCAGGGAAAAACTGTTTTTT | CASSLPGPREKLFF
TRBJ1-2 | TRBV4-1 | - | - | TGCGCCAGCAGCCGACCATTCAGGGGCAGAGCGAACTATGGCTACACCTTC | CASSRPFRGRANYGYTF
TRBJ2-7 | TRBV5-1 | - | - | TGCGCCAGCAGCCCTCGGGGGGCCGTCTACGAGCAGTACTTC | CASSPRGAVYEQYF
TRBJ2-2 | TRBV29-1 | - | - | TGCAGCGTGCGGAGCAGTACCCACACCGGGGAGCTGTTTTTT | CSVRSSTHTGELFF
TRBJ1-2 | TRBV7-9 | TRBD1 | once | TGTGCCAGCAGCTCCTCGACAGGGATCTATGGCTACACCTTC | CASSSSTGIYGYTF
TRBJ2-7 | TRBV10-2 | TRBD1 | - | TGCGCCAGCGGACAGGGAGGAGGCTACGAGCAGTACTTC | CASGQGGGYEQYF
TRBJ2-7 | TRBV4-3 | - | - | TGCGCCAGCAGCCAAGCCGGGGAGGCCTACGAGCAGTACTTC | CASSQAGEAYEQYF
TRBJ2-3 | TRBV4-2 | TRBD2 | - | TGTGCCAGCAGCCAAGAAAAGCGGGGGGCAGATACGCAGTATTTT | CASSQEKRGADTQYF
TRBJ2-2 | TRBV10-2 | - | - | TGCGCCAGCAGTCTCGCAGGGGACACCGGGGAGCTGTTTTTT | CASSLAGDTGELFF
TRBJ2-7 | TRBV7-9 | TRBD2 | - | TGTGCCAGCAGCTCAGCGGGAGCGGGCGAGCAGTACTTC | CASSSAGAGEQYF
TRBJ1-3 | TRBV30 | - | - | TGTGCCCGAGTGGAGGGTAACTCTGGAAACACCATATATTTT | CARVEGNSGNTIYF
TRBJ1-4 | TRBV2 | TRBD1 | - | TGTGCCAGCACTTTCGACAGGGGGCGTGAAAAACTGTTTTTT | CASTFDRGREKLFF
TRBJ1-2 | TRBV5-1 | - | - | TGCGCCAGCAGCTTGGAACGGGTCGGAGGCTACACCTTC | CASSLERVGGYTF
TRBJ1-4 | TRBV5-5 | TRBD1 | - | TGTGCCAGCAGCCCCACGGGACAGGTGTATGAAAAACTGTTTTTT | CASSPTGQVYEKLFF
TRBJ1-2 | TRBV9 | - | - | TGTGCCAGCAGGAGGACTCTGAATCTTGGGCACTATGGCTACACCTTC | CASRRTLNLGHYGYTF
TRBJ1-1 | TRBV6-1 | - | - | TGTGCCAGCAGTGACAGTTTCAACACTGAAGCTTTCTTT | CASSDSFNTEAFF
TRBJ1-1 | TRBV7-2 | - | - | TGTGCCAGCAGCTTATGGGGAGGCACTGAAGCTTTCTTT | CASSLWGGTEAFF
TRBJ1-2 | TRBV11-1 | TRBD1 | few | TGTGCCAGCAGCCAGCAGGGGGGAGATAACTATGGCTACACCTTC | CASSQQGGDNYGYTF
TRBJ2-1 | TRBV7-9 | TRBD2 | once | TGTGCCAGCAGCTTAGTTGCTAGCGGGGGCCGTGGGAATGAGCAGTTCTTC | CASSLVASGGRGNEQFF
TRBJ1-5 | TRBV18 | - | - | TGTGCCAGCTCACCGTGGGAGGGCAATCAGCCCCAGCATTTT | CASSPWEGNQPQHF
TRBJ2-3 | TRBV4-3 | - | - | TGCGCCAGCAGCCAAGAACCTGGGGGGACCCGCACAGATACGCAGTATTTT | CASSQEPGGTRTDTQYF